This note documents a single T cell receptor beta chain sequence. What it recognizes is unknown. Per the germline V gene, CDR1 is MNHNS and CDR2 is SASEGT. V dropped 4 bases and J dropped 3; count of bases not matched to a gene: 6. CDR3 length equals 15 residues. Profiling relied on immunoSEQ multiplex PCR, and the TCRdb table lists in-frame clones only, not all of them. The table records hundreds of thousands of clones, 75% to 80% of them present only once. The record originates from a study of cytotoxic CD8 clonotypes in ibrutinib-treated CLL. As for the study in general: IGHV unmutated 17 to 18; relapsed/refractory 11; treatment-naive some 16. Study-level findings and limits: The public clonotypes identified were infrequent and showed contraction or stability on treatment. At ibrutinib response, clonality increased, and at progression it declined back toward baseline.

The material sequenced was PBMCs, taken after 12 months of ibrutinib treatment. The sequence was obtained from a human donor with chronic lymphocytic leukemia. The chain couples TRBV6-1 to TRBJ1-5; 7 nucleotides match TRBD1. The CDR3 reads CASSVWGQNNQPQHF. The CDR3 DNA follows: TGTGCCAGCAGTGTGTGGGGACAGAACAATCAGCCCCAGCATTTT.